One TCR beta chain is described in this entry. Its antigen is still unknown. Base qualities are not at hand, and no much larger clone is one base apart. The cohort comprised around 690 healthy bone marrow donors. All cohort members were sampled while nominally healthy, although unrecorded immune exposures were likely present. The donor was CMV seronegative and was included in the group of a few hundred seronegative cohort members. A peripheral blood sample was provided by each donor, and peripheral blood mononuclear cells were used for TCR beta sequencing. The Qiagen DNeasy Blood Extraction Kit was used to extract genomic DNA from the blood cell samples. Library preparation used the immunoSEQ multiplex PCR assay. For the multiplex PCR, a mixture combining 60 forward primers for TCR Vbeta segments and 13 reverse primers for TCR Jbeta segments was used. Amplification of the CDR3 region of rearranged TCR beta genes was performed with a multiplex PCR assay on genomic DNA. The Illumina HiSeq System was used to sequence the amplified TCR beta libraries as 87-base-pair reads. The paper's processing steps were these. Across the 700 or so repertoires, a later analysis counted about 81 million unique TCR beta chains, approximately 10 million of which were shared by at least two donors. A nearest-neighbor algorithm error-corrected the raw reads and collapsed the reads into unique sequences, merging closely related sequences to remove PCR and sequencing errors. V, D and J gene segments were assigned by aligning CDR3 sequences to IMGT reference sequences. For a sequence to be retained, a match of at least six nucleotides to both a V gene segment and a J gene segment was required. A rearrangement counted as productive if the CDR3 had no stop codons and remained in frame with V and J, and every other rearrangement counted as non-productive. CDR3 was defined according to IMGT convention as the region running from the second conserved V-encoded cysteine to the conserved J-encoded phenylalanine. The earlier analysis of approximately 590 of the donors excluded any sequence lacking an unambiguous match to a single V gene segment. In an earlier analysis of 587 of the donors, a V segment was called functional when productive rearrangements were above 56.7%, and segregating when the standard deviation between donors exceeded 5%. A statistical classification framework was built for diagnosing cytomegalovirus status from the catalog of TCR beta chain sequences. A later analysis assigned V and J genes by comparing TCR nucleotide sequences with IMGT/GENE-DB human TR gene sequences. The TCRdist pipeline was used in a later analysis to assign CDR3 sequences and most-parsimonious VDJ recombination scenarios. A later analysis defined each TCR beta chain by its CDR3 amino acid sequence plus V-gene family, and excluded reads lacking a unique V-gene family. As a way to deal with suspected cross-contamination and a sequencing artifact, a later analysis dropped 592 nucleotide sequences that were highly shared and had low generation probability. A later analysis calculated a clonal expansion index for each public chain from normalized within-repertoire ranks of inferred template counts. A later analysis computed generation probabilities with a VDJ recombination model fitted to out-of-frame rearrangements, and checked the results against IGoR. In a later analysis, hypergeometric tests were used to score TCR-TCR, TCR-HLA and TCR-CMV co-occurrence, with a repertoire-size bias correction applied to TCR pairs. To estimate false discovery rates, a later analysis permuted the HLA or CMV assignments 20 times. In a later analysis, co-occurring TCRs were grouped using DBSCAN, and TCRdist sequence similarity was added for clustering within HLA-allele-positive subsets. Repertoires with fewer than 30,000 or more than 120,000 public chains, plus five repertoires with anomalous nucleotide sharing, were excluded from co-occurrence clustering. Imported from immuneACCESS, the table was reduced by TCRdb to in-frame sequences with V and J called. These copies leave out some clones; in studies compared against another copy, an unresolved V gene accounts for under half, and the cause of the remainder is not known. V and J calls and clone size are those listed in that table; D and trimming were worked out from the DNA. This sample lists 90,000 to 120,000 clones; roughly 82% were detected once. 1.2% of the sample lies in the top ten.

This record belongs to a study of cytomegalovirus exposure and HLA in healthy donors (dated by TCRdb to 2015 to 2018). Some background on the complete study: In an earlier analysis of about 560 of the donors, 276 Gb of sequence data and about 110 million unique TCR beta sequences from 150 million to 200 million T cells were reported. A later genetic analysis used genome-wide SNP genotypes for about 60% of the 666 donors, treating that subset as a discovery cohort. The study was designed to test whether signatures of past pathogen exposure could be identified by cataloging public T cell receptors. An early release that covered more than 550 HLA-typed donors contained about 290 gigabases of sequencing data and 65 million to 100 million unique TCR sequences. All discovery cohort repertoires had been generated on a single sequencing platform. An earlier analysis of approximately 630 of the donors applied high-throughput TCR beta sequencing to assess whether each TCR beta V gene segment acted as functional or pseudogenic. Of the roughly 410 genotyped donors, roughly 76% were placed in the genetic ancestry cluster associated with self-reported Caucasian donors. The later analysis used no new phenotypic data to find candidate immune exposures, relying instead on TCR beta sequences and their occurrence across donors. Using immunosequencing, the study profiled T cell repertoires from about 650 subjects and related those repertoires to cytomegalovirus serostatus. About 5 DR-DQ haplotypes were handled as single units for association and clustering, since linkage in the cohort was strong. Among about 370 genotyped donors of the cohort, an average of about 240,000 unique TCR beta nucleotide sequences was sequenced per donor, of which about 20% were non-productive. High-throughput TCR immunosequencing, statistical association of individual TCRs with disease status, and machine learning were combined to predict cytomegalovirus infection status. HLA typing included class I and class II loci at four-digit resolution. Along with the 666-subject first cohort, a separate validation cohort of around 120 different subjects was used. In a later analysis, previously published TCR beta repertoires from several hundred donors were re-analyzed and high-resolution HLA genotyping was added so that TCR occurrence patterns could be studied. The number of typed donors differed by locus: roughly 629-640 for A, B, C, DRB1 and DQB1; some 540 for DQA1; fewer than 610 for DPA1; and some 430 for DPB1. Alongside the repertoire data, information on donor age, sex, ethnicity and CMV serostatus was compiled. Study-wide findings and limitations: A few of the identified cytomegalovirus-associated TCR beta chains were confirmed in vitro to be specific for cytomegalovirus antigens. The authors suggested that the approach could potentially be generalized to other disease states and immunological phenotypes. Because some donors lacked HLA typing at each locus, the association tests relied only on the typed subset. Most CMV-associated TCR beta chains appeared to be HLA-restricted in a later analysis, and the HLA associations seemed to be driven largely by CMV exposure. Linkage disequilibrium might explain the correlated functional status among segregating V segments, but an unknown experimental factor could not be ruled out. Broadly in line with IMGT annotations, most TCR beta V segments showed up in productive rearrangements about 87% or about 30% of the time in an earlier analysis of roughly 590 of the donors. In a later analysis, HLA-associated TCR beta chains were found to be more clonally expanded and to have lower generation probabilities than equally common non-associated chains. According to a later analysis, TCR association rates differed among HLA loci, with DRB1 alleles showing the most associated TCRs and HLA-C alleles showing the fewest. According to a later genetic analysis, donors in an Asian-associated ancestry cluster had fewer N-insertions in productive TCRs than the approximately 670-donor mean. A further reported finding was that TCR beta sequences accurately predicted the HLA-A and HLA-B alleles for most subjects in the first cohort. Immune exposure information for the cohort was limited to CMV serostatus. A group of highly shared sequence variants was considered likely to be a technical artifact of the sequencing pipeline. According to a later analysis, parvovirus B19, influenza, CMV and Epstein-Barr virus appeared linked to several top co-occurrence clusters. Over 15 rarely observed V segments, including chromosome 9 orphons, were excluded from the earlier analysis of 550 to 700 of the donors because counts were too low. An association between a missense DCLRE1C variant and V-gene and J-gene trimming of TCR beta chains was found in a later genetic analysis and replicated in an independent cohort. Cytomegalovirus status was reported to be diagnosed by the classifier with high specificity and sensitivity in both the original and validation cohorts. In the study, around 150 TCR beta chains were listed as associated with cytomegalovirus. When HLA alleles, especially DR and DQ, strongly co-occurred, TCR associations were difficult to assign to individual alleles. Specific HLA alleles were associated with over 15,000 TCR beta sequences at a false discovery rate of 0.05 in a later analysis. Most TCR sequences were observed very rarely across donors, whereas some public TCRs were present in many individuals. Sequencing depth was assumed to be roughly uniform across donors in the presence/absence analyses, though that assumption may not hold. This cohort had only TCR beta chains sequenced, and the lack of alpha or paired-chain data limited which features could be detected.

This clonotype originated in a woman in her late teens or twenties in good health and CMV-seronegative. The source material was PBMCs.

For the CDR3, the sequence is CASSLPLLGQPSYEQFF. The DNA reads TGTGCCAGCAGTTTACCCCTTTTGGGACAGCCATCCTATGAGCAGTTCTTC. The chain was built from TRBV28 and TRBJ2-1; 7 central nucleotides agree with TRBD1. From the germline V gene, CDR1 is MDHEN and CDR2 is SYDVKM. The CDR3 runs 17 amino acids, cysteine and phenylalanine included. Of the read, only the CDR3 DNA is kept; its 51 bases are in frame from base 1. From V the trimming removes 2 bases and from J it removes 8 bases, while the gene matches leave 15 bases of the junction unaccounted for.